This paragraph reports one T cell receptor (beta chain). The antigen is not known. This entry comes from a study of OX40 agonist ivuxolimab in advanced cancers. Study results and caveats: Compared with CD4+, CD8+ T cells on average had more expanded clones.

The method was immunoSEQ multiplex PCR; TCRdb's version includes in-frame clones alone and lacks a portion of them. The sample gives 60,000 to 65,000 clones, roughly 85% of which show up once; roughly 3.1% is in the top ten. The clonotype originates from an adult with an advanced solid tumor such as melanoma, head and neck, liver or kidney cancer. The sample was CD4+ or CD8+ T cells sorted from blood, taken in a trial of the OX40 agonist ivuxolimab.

Here the CDR3 DNA reads TGCGCCAGCAGTGAGTCAGGCGGGAGAGGGAATGAGCAGTTCTTC. Residues: CASSESGGRGNEQFF. The rearrangement uses TRBV10-1 and TRBJ2-1; 7 positions match TRBD2. V trimming: 0 bases; J trimming: 7 bases; junction bases outside the gene matches: 6. Germline V CDR1 and CDR2: WNHNN, SYGVQD (reference sequence). CDR3 size: 15 residues.